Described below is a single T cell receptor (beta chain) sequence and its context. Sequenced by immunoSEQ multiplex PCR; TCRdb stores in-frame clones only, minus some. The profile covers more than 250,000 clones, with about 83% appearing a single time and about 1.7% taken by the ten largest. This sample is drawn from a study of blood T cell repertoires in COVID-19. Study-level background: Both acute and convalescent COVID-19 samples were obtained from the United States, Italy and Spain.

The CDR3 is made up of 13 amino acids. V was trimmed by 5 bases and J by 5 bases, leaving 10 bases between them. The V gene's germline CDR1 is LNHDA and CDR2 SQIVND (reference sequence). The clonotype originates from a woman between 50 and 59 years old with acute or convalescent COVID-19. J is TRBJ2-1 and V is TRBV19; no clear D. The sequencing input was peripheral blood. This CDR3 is CASSLAPNNEQFF. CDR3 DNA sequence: TGTGCCAGTAGTCTTGCTCCTAACAATGAGCAGTTCTTC.